This TCR beta chain was profiled in a study of blood T cell repertoires in COVID-19. About the research overall: There were acute and convalescent COVID-19 samples, and they came from the United States, Italy and Spain. The analysed material was cDNA or gDNA that came from T cells, B-cell-depleted T cells, or PBMCs.

Seattle's cohort entered during active infection and was followed longitudinally. V was clipped by 0 bases and J by 4 bases, with 7 bases between them. The CDR3 is 13 residues long. The germline V gene encodes CDR1 SGDLS and CDR2 YYNGEE. Authors' analysis steps: Amplifying reference gene primers gave estimates of nucleated cell counts. Assay: immunoSEQ multiplex PCR; the TCRdb copy retains only in-frame clones and omits some. D and trimming were read from the DNA, whereas the V and J calls and clone size are those reported in that table. Of 54,000 or so clones listed, 82% are singletons. The chain couples TRBV9 to TRBJ1-1; possible D gene TRBD1, 5 bases. The TCR comes from an elderly man with COVID-19, enrolled during active disease. The sample taken for sequencing was peripheral blood. DNA for the CDR3: TGTGCCAGCAGCGTAGCAGGGCCCACTGAAGCTTTCTTT. As protein: CASSVAGPTEAFF.